This entry lists 19 T cell receptor beta chains sequenced from one sample in a study of T-cell reconstitution after alpha-beta-depleted transplantation in children. A TCRbeta library incorporating unique molecular identifiers was prepared. MiXCR, run by TCRdb on the PCR reads, gives a single entry per CDR3 protein. This sample has approximately 15,000 distinct CDR3 sequences; around an eighth occur once, and the top ten carry about 71%. The material was PBMCs, mostly from graft donor cells, obtained 180 days after TCRalphabeta/CD19-depleted stem cell transplant. The receptors here all came from a boy under three years old who had a stem cell transplant for Wiskott-Aldrich syndrome, so the T cells may come from the graft donor.

This sequence joins TRBV27 and TRBJ1-2; TRBD1 might be the D (6 bases). The CDR3 loop spans 15 amino acids. Germline V CDR1 and CDR2: MNHEY, SMNVEV (reference sequence). V dropped 2 bases and J dropped 3 bases, with 13 bases sitting between them. The CDR3 loop reads CASSLLGQPDYGYTF. The CDR3 nucleotides are TGTGCCAGCAGTTTACTCGGACAGCCTGACTATGGCTACACCTTC.

This clonotype has at least ten counts. V and J are TRBV20-1 and TRBJ2-1; TRBD2 matches at 9 bases. Looked up from germline, CDR1 is DFQATT and CDR2 is SNEGSKA (reference sequence). The J segment lost 4 bases and the V segment lost 6 bases, leaving 10 bases of the junction unmatched. This CDR3 has 15 amino acids. The CDR3 region has the DNA TGCAGTGCCACACTAGCGGGTACGGGTTACAATGAGCAGTTCTTC. It is translated as CSATLAGTGYNEQFF.

This clonotype was recorded many times. This sequence joins TRBV11-2 and TRBJ2-4; TRBD1 is a possible D gene (5 bases). The germline V and J ends were trimmed by 1 base and 6 bases, with 10 bases remaining between them. Germline V gene sequence: CDR1 SGHAT, CDR2 FQNNGV. This CDR3 is built from 14 residues. CDR3 DNA: TGTGCCAGCAGCTTAGGGGGCACCTTAAACATTCAGTACTTC. This codes for CASSLGGTLNIQYF.

Comment on this clonotype: A much larger clonotype is one base distant, so this may be a read error. This chain connects TRBV5-1 to TRBJ2-1; TRBD2 agrees at 8 bases. The germline V gene has CDR1 SGHRS and CDR2 YFSETQ. The CDR3 runs 16 residues. The CDR3 region has the DNA TGCTCCAGCGAGCCGTCGGGACTAGGGGCCTACAATGAGCAGTTCTTC. Its protein product is CSSEPSGLGAYNEQFF.

This clonotype was counted only a few times. The genes are TRBV13 and TRBJ2-1; the match to TRBD2 covers 8 bases. The CDR3 has 17 residues. V was clipped by 1 base and J by 9 bases; unmatched bases: 14. In germline, CDR1 is PRHDT, CDR2 FYEKMQ (reference sequence). CDR3 loop: CASSLASWGLVRGEQFF. The CDR3 DNA sequence: TGTGCCAGCAGCTTAGCTTCCTGGGGACTAGTCCGGGGTGAGCAGTTCTTC.

This clonotype showed up many times. CDR3 protein: CASSLETGDQPQHF. In nucleotides, the CDR3 is TGCGCCAGCAGCTTGGAGACAGGGGATCAGCCCCAGCATTTT. This chain joins TRBV5-1 and TRBJ1-5; TRBD1 aligns across 8 bases. Trimming cost V 0 bases and J 5 bases; bases outside gene matches: 1. The length of the CDR3 is 14 residues. CDR1 is SGHRS, CDR2 YFSETQ, per germline.

The chain employs TRBV20-1 and TRBJ2-4, with D tentatively TRBD2 (5 bases). Germline V gene data show CDR1 as DFQATT and CDR2 as SNEGSKA (reference sequence). The CDR3 is 14 residues long. V lost 1 base to trimming and J lost 7 bases, with 14 bases between them. CDR3 region: CSARGFARGNIQYF. CDR3 bases: TGCAGTGCTAGAGGTTTCGCGCGCGGGAACATTCAGTACTTC.

Note on this clonotype: A read error is possible here, since a much larger clone lies one base away. The chain couples TRBV6-4 to TRBJ2-7; 8 nucleotides line up with TRBD1. CDR1 is MRHNA, CDR2 SNTAGT, per germline. There are 13 residues in the CDR3. After removal of 7 bases from V and 6 bases from J, the junction contained 8 bases not matched to a gene. The CDR3 coding sequence is TGTGCCAGCACGGCAGGGGGCATGAGCGAGCAGTACTTC. Amino acid sequence: CASTAGGMSEQYF.

This clonotype has just a few counts. This rearrangement joins TRBV5-1 to TRBJ1-2; TRBD1 agrees at 9 bases. Germline V gives CDR1 SGHRS, CDR2 YFSETQ. The CDR3 length is 14 residues. J was trimmed by 3 bases and V by 5 bases; bases with no gene match: 5. The CDR3 DNA follows: TGCGCCAGCAGGCCTACAGGGGGCGACTATGGCTACACCTTC. Translation gives CASRPTGGDYGYTF. Full variable domain (outside the CDR3, taken from reference TRBV5-1 and TRBJ1-2): KAGVTQTPRYLIKTRGQQVTLSCSPISGHRSVSWYQQTPGQGLQFLFEYFSETQRNKGNFPGRFSGRQFSNSRSEMNVSTLELGDSALYLCASRPTGGDYGYTFGSGTRLTVV.

This clonotype was counted ten times or more. The chain combines TRBV4-1 with TRBJ2-2; TRBD2 agrees at 8 bases. V was pared by 1 base and J by 4 bases, with 5 bases of the junction left unmatched. The CDR3 length is 16 residues. The germline V gene encodes CDR1 MGHRA and CDR2 YSYEKL. CDR3 nucleotide sequence: TGCGCCAGCAGCCAAGGGACTAGCAGTGGCACCGGGGAGCTGTTTTTT. It yields the protein CASSQGTSSGTGELFF.

The V and J genes are TRBV20-1 and TRBJ1-2; D unclear. CDR1 is DFQATT and CDR2 is SNEGSKA in the germline V gene (reference sequence). The CDR3 loop spans 12 amino acids. Between the trimmed V and J ends, which lost 6 bases and 0 bases, there was a span of 8 bases. The CDR3: CSATTPNYGYTF. As DNA, the CDR3 is TGCAGTGCCACGACACCTAACTATGGCTACACCTTC.

This clonotype was detected once. One end of the junction does not line up with germline, which may come from a read error. The genes are TRBV3-1 and TRBJ2-6; 7 bases match TRBD1. CDR1 LGHDT and CDR2 YNNKEL come from the germline V gene (reference sequence). There are 17 residues in the CDR3. For the CDR3, the DNA is TGTGCCAGCACCCAAGAAGGACAGGAGTCTGGGGCCAACGTCCTGACTTTC. Translated, it gives CASTQEGQESGANVLTF.

CDR3 residues: CASSLDYAGQGGEQYF. CDR3 DNA sequence: TGTGCCAGCAGCTTAGATTATGCGGGACAGGGGGGCGAGCAGTACTTC. The chain combines TRBV11-2 with TRBJ2-7; TRBD1 aligns across 11 bases. Germline V CDR1 and CDR2: SGHAT, FQNNGV. This CDR3 is built from 16 residues. Losses at the gene ends were 0 bases for V and 6 bases for J; bases not matched to a gene: 7.

Many counts were recorded for this clonotype. V is TRBV25-1 and J is TRBJ2-7; weak D call: TRBD1 (8 bases). From germline, CDR1 is MGHDK and CDR2 SYGVNS. The V end was cut by 5 bases, the J end by 2 bases, with 22 bases between. The CDR3 extends over 17 amino acids. CDR3 bases: TGTGCCAGCAGTAAGACAGGGGCGGGGGTAGCGGCCTACGAGCAGTACTTC. This translates into CASSKTGAGVAAYEQYF.

V usage is TRBV25-1 and J usage is TRBJ2-2; 8 bases are shared with TRBD1. From germline, CDR1 is MGHDK and CDR2 SYGVNS. CDR3 length equals 14 residues. The trim removed 4 bases at V and 7 bases at J, leaving 5 bases unmatched. CDR3: CASSGWTGNGELFF. Written as DNA, the CDR3 is TGTGCCAGCAGTGGATGGACAGGGAACGGGGAGCTGTTTTTT.

This clonotype was seen ten or more times. This chain connects TRBV20-1 to TRBJ2-5; 7 bases agree with TRBD2. This CDR3 has 13 amino acids. Germline V gene sequence: CDR1 DFQATT, CDR2 SNEGSKA (reference sequence). V dropped 1 base and J dropped 4; count of bases not matched to a gene: 3. For the CDR3, the DNA is TGCAGTGCTAGAGGCGGCGGGAGAGAGACCCAGTACTTC. Translating it yields CSARGGGRETQYF.

This chain uses TRBV28 with TRBJ2-1; 7 bases map to TRBD2. The junction had 7 bases not matched to a gene; V was cut back by 1 base and J by 4 bases. The germline V gene has CDR1 MDHEN and CDR2 SYDVKM. CDR3 size: 16 residues. The CDR3, as DNA: TGTGCCAGCAGTTTATCTGGGAGGGCAAGGTACAATGAGCAGTTCTTC. It codes for CASSLSGRARYNEQFF.

In regard to this clonotype: One junction end disagrees with the germline gene, perhaps due to a read error. The V call is TRBV6-5, the J call TRBJ2-1; TRBD2 aligns across 9 bases. Germline loops: CDR1 MNHEY, CDR2 SVGAGI. This CDR3 spans 15 amino acids. Here the CDR3 DNA reads TGTGTCAGCAGTTATCGGGTAGCGGGAGCTTATGAGCAGTTCTTC. Translation gives CVSSYRVAGAYEQFF.

V usage is TRBV6-1 and J usage is TRBJ1-2, with no clear D. This CDR3 spans 14 amino acids. V was shortened by 0 bases and J by 4 bases, with 9 bases between the two germline ends. Germline CDR1 and CDR2: MNHNS and SASEGT. The CDR3 here is CASSEASSPYGYTF. The CDR3 DNA is TGTGCCAGCAGTGAAGCTTCCAGCCCCTATGGCTACACCTTC.